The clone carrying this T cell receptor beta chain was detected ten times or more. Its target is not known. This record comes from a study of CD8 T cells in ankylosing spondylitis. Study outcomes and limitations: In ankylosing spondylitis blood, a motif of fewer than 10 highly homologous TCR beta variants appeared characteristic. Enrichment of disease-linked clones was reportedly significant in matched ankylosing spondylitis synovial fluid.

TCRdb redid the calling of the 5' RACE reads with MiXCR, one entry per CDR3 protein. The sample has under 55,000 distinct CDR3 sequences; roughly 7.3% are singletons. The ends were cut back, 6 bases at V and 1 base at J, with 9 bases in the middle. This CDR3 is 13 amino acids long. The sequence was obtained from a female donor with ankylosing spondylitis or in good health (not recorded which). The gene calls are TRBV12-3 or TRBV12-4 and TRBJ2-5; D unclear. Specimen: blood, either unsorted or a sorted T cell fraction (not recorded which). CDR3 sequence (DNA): TGTGCCAGCAGCCCTTATACCCAAGAGACCCAGTACTTC. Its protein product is CASSPYTQETQYF.